This TCR beta chain was found in a study of T cell responses to AZD1222 COVID-19 vaccine. Study outcomes and limitations: Spike-specific TCR breadth and depth grew following two AZD1222 doses. Vaccine-associated CD4 TCRs spanned spike, dominant at 160-218 and 743-854. Females made up more of the donors, who were largely white British, and clonal diversity may have come out too low.

Comment on this clone: Its specificity is unknown.

Germline trimming cut 1 base from V and 5 bases from J; bases unmatched to any gene: 8. The germline gives CDR1 MDHEN, CDR2 SYDVKM. The CDR3 has 16 amino acids. Only in-frame clones appear in the TCRdb table, and some are missing; sequencing was by immunoSEQ multiplex PCR. The sample records over 100,000 clones, approximately 91% being singletons. The sequencing used peripheral blood, collected on day 0 of AZD1222 vaccination. This receptor was taken from an adult in good health. The J gene is TRBJ2-5, the V gene TRBV28; 9 bases line up with TRBD2. This chain's CDR3 is CASSLLLAGRRETQYF. In DNA form, the CDR3 reads TGTGCCAGCAGTTTATTGCTAGCGGGAAGGCGGGAGACCCAGTACTTC.